The 9 T cell receptor beta chains listed next were all sequenced from one sample in a study of identical twins. A single record per CDR3 protein comes from TCRdb applying MiXCR to the 5' RACE reads. The sample comprises approximately 1.8 million distinct CDR3 sequences, less than 40% of which are singletons, and about 0.27% rests with the top ten. Sequences were obtained from cord blood. The receptors derive from a newborn girl in good health.

Only a few counts were recorded for this clonotype. V and J are TRBV11-2 and TRBJ2-3; 8 bases align to TRBD2. The V and J ends lost 2 bases and 2 bases, in that order; junction bases with no gene match: 12. The CDR3 is made up of 18 amino acids. Germline-derived CDR1 and CDR2 are SGHAT and FQNNGV. DNA of the CDR3: TGTGCCAGCAGCTTAATTCGCGGGGGGCGTTCGGACACAGATACGCAGTATTTT. Translated: CASSLIRGGRSDTDTQYF.

The chain employs TRBV25-1 and TRBJ2-1; D remains unclear. Looked up from germline, CDR1 is MGHDK and CDR2 is SYGVNS. Trimming left V 6 bases short and J 4 bases short, with 13 bases between. The CDR3 runs to 14 residues. As DNA, the CDR3 is TGTGCCAGCAGAGACATGGACGGGTACAATGAGCAGTTCTTC. The encoded protein is CASRDMDGYNEQFF. Based on the CDR3 plus reference TRBV25-1 and TRBJ2-1, the full variable domain is EADIYQTPRYLVIGTGKKITLECSQTMGHDKMYWYQQDPGMELHLIHYSYGVNSTEKGDLSSESTVSRIRTEHFPLTLESARPSHTSQYLCASRDMDGYNEQFFGPGTRLTVL.

This clonotype was counted only a few times. The chain combines TRBV10-3 with TRBJ2-7; 7 bases map to TRBD2. The germline CDR1 and CDR2 sequences are ENHRY and SYGVKD. V dropped 3 bases and J dropped 0; count of bases not matched to a gene: 5. The CDR3 runs 15 residues. CDR3 sequence reads: CAISDRGRASYEQYF. The DNA of the CDR3 is TGTGCCATCAGTGACCGGGGGAGGGCCTCCTACGAGCAGTACTTC.

The chain is built from TRBV20-1 and TRBJ2-3, with TRBD2 as a possible D gene (7 bases). Germline CDR1 reads DFQATT; CDR2 reads SNEGSKA (reference sequence). The CDR3 loop spans 13 amino acids. Deletions cut 6 bases from V and 2 bases from J, with 12 bases between. CDR3 loop: CSAPRGPTDTQYF. The CDR3 DNA reads as TGCAGTGCCCCGCGGGGGCCCACAGATACGCAGTATTTT.

This clonotype was counted a few times. The CDR3 bases are TGTGCCAGCAGGGGCGCCGAAGCTTTCTTT. It is translated as CASRGAEAFF. The V call is TRBV6-4, the J call TRBJ1-1, with D hard to call. Germline lookup yields CDR1 MRHNA and CDR2 SNTAGT. The length of the CDR3 is 10 residues. Trimming stripped 6 bases from V and 8 bases from J, with 7 bases between.

This clonotype was observed a handful of times. The V gene is TRBV7-2, the J gene TRBJ2-1; 7 positions agree with TRBD2. CDR1 and CDR2 from the germline V gene are SGHTA and FQGNSA. This CDR3 is built from 17 residues. V trimming: 2 bases; J trimming: 7 bases; junction bases outside the gene matches: 14. The CDR3 bases are TGTGCCAGCAGCTTAAGACGACGGGACTACCTAAAAAATGAGCAGTTCTTC. This translates into CASSLRRRDYLKNEQFF.

The chain joins TRBV6-5 to TRBJ2-1; D gene ambiguous. From germline, CDR1 is MNHEY and CDR2 SVGAGI. The CDR3 consists of 16 residues. Trimming cost V 4 bases and J 2 bases, with 15 bases left between them. The CDR3 DNA sequence: TGTGCCAGCAGTTCCAATCTAGGCTCGACCTACAATGAGCAGTTCTTC. Translation: CASSSNLGSTYNEQFF.

Ten or more counts support this clonotype. The CDR3 DNA reads TGCAGTGCTAGCCTTTGGACAGGGAGCTACGAGCAGTACTTC. This gives the protein CSASLWTGSYEQYF. The chain recombines TRBV20-1 with TRBJ2-7; 8 bases are shared with TRBD1. V was clipped by 3 bases and J by 3 bases; unmatched bases: 7. The germline V gene encodes CDR1 DFQATT and CDR2 SNEGSKA (reference sequence). The CDR3 length is 14 residues.

V and J are TRBV27 and TRBJ2-3; TRBD2 agrees at 15 bases. The V gene's germline CDR1 is MNHEY and CDR2 SMNVEV (reference sequence). CDR3 size: 18 residues. V lost 3 bases and J lost 8; bases outside the gene matches: 12. The CDR3 region has the DNA TGTGCCAGCAGTTTCCTTGGGACTAGCGGGGGGCGCCTAGGTACGCAGTATTTT. Its translation is CASSFLGTSGGRLGTQYF.